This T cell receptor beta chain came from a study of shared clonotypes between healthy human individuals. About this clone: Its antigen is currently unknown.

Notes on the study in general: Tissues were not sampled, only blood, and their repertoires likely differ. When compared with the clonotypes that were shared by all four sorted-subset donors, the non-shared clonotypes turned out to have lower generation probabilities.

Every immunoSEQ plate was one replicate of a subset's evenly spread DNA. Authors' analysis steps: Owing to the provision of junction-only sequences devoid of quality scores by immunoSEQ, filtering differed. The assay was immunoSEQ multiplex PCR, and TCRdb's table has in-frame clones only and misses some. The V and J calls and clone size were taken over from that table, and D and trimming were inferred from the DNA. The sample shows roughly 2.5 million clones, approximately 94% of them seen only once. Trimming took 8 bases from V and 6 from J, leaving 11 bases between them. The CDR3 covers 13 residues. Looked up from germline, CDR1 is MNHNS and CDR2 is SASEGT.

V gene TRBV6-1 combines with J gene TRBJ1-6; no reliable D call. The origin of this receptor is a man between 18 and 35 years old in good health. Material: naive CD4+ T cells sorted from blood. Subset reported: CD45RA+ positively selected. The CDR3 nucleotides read TGTGCCAGCGGGAAAGGGTCTAATTCACCCCTCCACTTT. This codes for CASGKGSNSPLHF.